Listed below are T cell receptor beta chains from one sample, sequenced in a study of human T cells and chemical hapten exposure. TCRdb redid the calling of the RACE reads with MiXCR, one entry per CDR3 protein. Of just under 350,000 distinct CDR3 sequences listed, about 7% were seen once; the top ten hold roughly 7.9%. The sequencing here drew on whole blood, taken in connection with sensitization to the hapten diphenylcyclopropenone (DPC). These receptor sequences come from a woman aged 18-30 years with alopecia areata. Some clones in this sample may be carry-over from other donors' samples. The conserved cysteine and the conserved F or W are not part of the CDR3 here. D genes are given only for firm matches. Some rows have no size entry. The others give once, few or many, or a class for an expanded clone.

v_gene: TRBV2
d_gene: .
abundance: .
j_gene: TRBJ2-5
CDR3aa: ASSEKEGAGETQY

v_gene: TRBV6-1
d_gene: .
abundance: .
j_gene: TRBJ1-3
CDR3aa: ASLVRDAGNTIY

v_gene: TRBV6-2/TRBV6-3
d_gene: .
abundance: .
j_gene: TRBJ1-5
CDR3aa: ASTQMRGASNQPQH

v_gene: TRBV4-3
d_gene: .
abundance: many
j_gene: TRBJ2-3
CDR3aa: ASSQGTLTADTQY

v_gene: TRBV21-1
d_gene: .
abundance: few
j_gene: TRBJ1-5
CDR3aa: ASSNSKGRINQPQH

v_gene: TRBV18
d_gene: .
abundance: once
j_gene: TRBJ1-4
CDR3aa: ANSPQDSNEKLF

v_gene: TRBV29-1
d_gene: TRBD1
abundance: few
j_gene: TRBJ1-5
CDR3aa: SVLTGFGQPQH

v_gene: TRBV18
d_gene: .
abundance: many
j_gene: TRBJ1-2
CDR3aa: ASSPLNTAPYT

v_gene: TRBV12-3/TRBV12-4
d_gene: .
abundance: .
j_gene: TRBJ2-7
CDR3aa: ASSGPSTYEQY

v_gene: TRBV5-5
d_gene: .
abundance: many
j_gene: TRBJ2-3
CDR3aa: ASSLTDPSTDTQY

v_gene: TRBV14
d_gene: TRBD2
abundance: many
j_gene: TRBJ2-3
CDR3aa: ASSRKLAGATDTQY

v_gene: TRBV5-4
d_gene: .
abundance: .
j_gene: TRBJ2-3
CDR3aa: ASSAGPVTDTQY

v_gene: TRBV24-1
d_gene: .
abundance: many
j_gene: TRBJ2-3
CDR3aa: ATSDLIRATQY

v_gene: TRBV6-5
d_gene: .
abundance: .
j_gene: TRBJ1-2
CDR3aa: ASSSHRFYGYT

v_gene: TRBV10-3
d_gene: .
abundance: many
j_gene: TRBJ2-3
CDR3aa: AISGIDSTDTQY

v_gene: TRBV7-2
d_gene: .
abundance: few
j_gene: TRBJ1-5
CDR3aa: ASSLQIWTDYSNQPQH

v_gene: TRBV7-8
d_gene: .
abundance: .
j_gene: TRBJ2-1
CDR3aa: ASSLYRNNEQF

v_gene: TRBV6-5
d_gene: TRBD1
abundance: many
j_gene: TRBJ1-4
CDR3aa: ASSRTGVEKLF

v_gene: TRBV2
d_gene: .
abundance: .
j_gene: TRBJ2-6
CDR3aa: ASSEASLNAGANVLT

v_gene: TRBV10-3
d_gene: .
abundance: .
j_gene: TRBJ1-2
CDR3aa: AISASGDRGYT

v_gene: TRBV20-1
d_gene: .
abundance: few
j_gene: TRBJ1-1
CDR3aa: SARDPGGAEAF

v_gene: TRBV5-6
d_gene: .
abundance: few
j_gene: TRBJ1-1
CDR3aa: ASSLGPASNTEAF

v_gene: TRBV11-2
d_gene: .
abundance: many
j_gene: TRBJ1-6
CDR3aa: ASSLYSLDSNSPLH

v_gene: TRBV7-2
d_gene: .
abundance: .
j_gene: TRBJ1-1
CDR3aa: ASSLEGGWGTEAF

v_gene: TRBV3-1
d_gene: .
abundance: few
j_gene: TRBJ2-3
CDR3aa: ASSQDMDTQY

v_gene: TRBV7-8
d_gene: .
abundance: .
j_gene: TRBJ1-3
CDR3aa: ASSPYRGPGNTIY

v_gene: TRBV7-2
d_gene: .
abundance: .
j_gene: TRBJ1-4
CDR3aa: ASSFDSSNREKLF

v_gene: TRBV15
d_gene: .
abundance: .
j_gene: TRBJ1-5
CDR3aa: ATSRQKNQPQH

v_gene: TRBV19
d_gene: .
abundance: .
j_gene: TRBJ2-3
CDR3aa: ASSMPGGTDTQY

v_gene: TRBV6-5
d_gene: TRBD1
abundance: many
j_gene: TRBJ1-5
CDR3aa: ASSSTGMGNQPQH

v_gene: TRBV20-1
d_gene: .
abundance: many
j_gene: TRBJ2-7
CDR3aa: SAGGQGREQY

v_gene: TRBV20-1
d_gene: TRBD1
abundance: many
j_gene: TRBJ1-4
CDR3aa: SPRQGGDNEKLF

v_gene: TRBV5-6
d_gene: .
abundance: few
j_gene: TRBJ1-1
CDR3aa: ASTDLGVRTEAF

v_gene: TRBV2
d_gene: TRBD2
abundance: few
j_gene: TRBJ2-5
CDR3aa: ASSVGLADQETQY

v_gene: TRBV25-1
d_gene: TRBD2
abundance: many
j_gene: TRBJ2-5
CDR3aa: ASSESSGVQETQY

v_gene: TRBV5-6
d_gene: TRBD1
abundance: few
j_gene: TRBJ1-1
CDR3aa: ASSLTMRDRGWSGTEAF

v_gene: TRBV4-3
d_gene: TRBD2
abundance: many
j_gene: TRBJ2-3
CDR3aa: ASSQASGGDQDTQY

v_gene: TRBV6-5
d_gene: .
abundance: .
j_gene: TRBJ2-1
CDR3aa: ASRRAKGGHHNEQF

v_gene: TRBV7-8
d_gene: .
abundance: .
j_gene: TRBJ1-5
CDR3aa: ASSRGDVSNQPQH

v_gene: TRBV29-1
d_gene: .
abundance: many
j_gene: TRBJ1-1
CDR3aa: SVGYGADKGSTEAF

v_gene: TRBV4-2
d_gene: .
abundance: few
j_gene: TRBJ2-4
CDR3aa: ASSQAGLNIQY

v_gene: TRBV7-9
d_gene: .
abundance: few
j_gene: TRBJ2-3
CDR3aa: ASSLGRTAPDTQY

v_gene: TRBV5-6
d_gene: .
abundance: many
j_gene: TRBJ2-1
CDR3aa: ASSLLITPYNEQF

v_gene: TRBV18
d_gene: .
abundance: .
j_gene: TRBJ1-1
CDR3aa: ASSPPNLGKTEAF

v_gene: TRBV6-2/TRBV6-3
d_gene: TRBD2
abundance: few
j_gene: TRBJ2-7
CDR3aa: ASSYEPSGGYEQY

v_gene: TRBV12-3/TRBV12-4
d_gene: .
abundance: many
j_gene: TRBJ2-7
CDR3aa: ASSLQGSSYEQY

v_gene: TRBV11-2
d_gene: TRBD2
abundance: many
j_gene: TRBJ2-3
CDR3aa: ASSFRPHGLAGVTDTQY

v_gene: TRBV7-2
d_gene: .
abundance: few
j_gene: TRBJ2-3
CDR3aa: ASSLWEVDTQY

v_gene: TRBV29-1
d_gene: .
abundance: .
j_gene: TRBJ1-1
CDR3aa: SVEDLEVGNTEAF

v_gene: TRBV5-5
d_gene: TRBD1
abundance: .
j_gene: TRBJ1-4
CDR3aa: ASSTVRQGLGEKLF

v_gene: TRBV3-1
d_gene: .
abundance: many
j_gene: TRBJ1-5
CDR3aa: ASSPGQLNQPQH

v_gene: TRBV7-9
d_gene: TRBD2
abundance: many
j_gene: TRBJ2-1
CDR3aa: ASSLFARGGNVSEQF

v_gene: TRBV4-3
d_gene: TRBD2
abundance: .
j_gene: TRBJ2-1
CDR3aa: ASSQDALTSGTEQF

v_gene: TRBV29-1
d_gene: .
abundance: .
j_gene: TRBJ1-1
CDR3aa: SVETRAGTEAF

v_gene: TRBV7-9
d_gene: TRBD1
abundance: few
j_gene: TRBJ1-6
CDR3aa: ASREGDSAHSPLH